These 14 T cell receptor beta chains share one sample of origin, sequenced in a study of identifying expanded T cells in peripheral blood. Clones were read by immunoSEQ multiplex PCR, and TCRdb kept only the in-frame ones, dropping some. The sample carries 100,000 to 110,000 clones, approximately 88% recorded once. Sequenced input: blood. Source of these receptors: a person aged 18-70 years in good health.

V usage is TRBV5-1 and J usage is TRBJ1-6; D unclear. Germline assignment: CDR1 SGHRS and CDR2 YFSETQ. The V and J ends lost 0 bases and 8 bases respectively, with 12 bases between them. This CDR3 contains 15 residues. The CDR3 bases are TGCGCCAGCAGCTTGGTACCTTCCCAGGATTCACCCCTCCACTTT. It encodes CASSLVPSQDSPLHF.

V usage is TRBV4-2 and J usage is TRBJ1-6; 8 bases line up with TRBD1. Germline assignment: CDR1 LGHNA and CDR2 YNFKEQ. V trimming: 3 bases; J trimming: 5 bases; junction bases outside the gene matches: 3. This CDR3 spans 15 amino acids. The CDR3 coding sequence is TGTGCCAGCAGCCATGGACAGGGTGATAATTCACCCCTCCACTTT. This sequence encodes CASSHGQGDNSPLHF.

This chain uses TRBV28 with TRBJ1-5; D gene ambiguous. With 2 bases removed from V and 5 bases from J, the gap between germline ends came to 10 bases. The CDR3 is 14 amino acids. Per the germline V gene, CDR1 is MDHEN and CDR2 is SYDVKM. The CDR3 spells CASSLPPGDQPQHF. CDR3 nucleotide sequence: TGTGCCAGCAGTTTACCTCCGGGCGATCAGCCCCAGCATTTT.

J is TRBJ1-1 and V is TRBV9, with TRBD1 as a possible D gene (5 bases). The germline V and J ends were trimmed by 1 base and 5 bases, with 12 bases remaining between them. This CDR3 has 14 amino acids. Per germline, CDR1 SGDLS and CDR2 YYNGEE. CDR3 amino acids: CASSVKEGWTEAFF. DNA of the CDR3: TGTGCCAGCAGCGTAAAAGAGGGGTGGACTGAAGCTTTCTTT.

V is TRBV9 and J is TRBJ2-5; TRBD2 aligns across 8 bases. The CDR3 totals 15 residues. Germline V gene data show CDR1 as SGDLS and CDR2 as YYNGEE. V lost 0 bases and J lost 3; bases outside the gene matches: 4. The CDR3 DNA is TGTGCCAGCAGCGTAGGACACGGGGGGGAAGAGACCCAGTACTTC. It is translated as CASSVGHGGEETQYF.

V gene TRBV20-1 combines with J gene TRBJ2-7, with D possibly being TRBD1 (5 bases). Germline V gene sequence: CDR1 DFQATT, CDR2 SNEGSKA (reference sequence). V lost 5 bases and J lost 7, with 12 bases in between. This CDR3 has 11 amino acids. The CDR3: CSAGADREQYF. CDR3 DNA: TGCAGTGCTGGGGCCGACCGGGAGCAGTACTTC.

This chain connects TRBV12-5 to TRBJ1-5, with TRBD1 as a possible D gene (5 bases). V was pared by 1 base and J by 9 bases, with 10 bases between. This CDR3 contains 13 residues. The germline gives CDR1 LGHNT, CDR2 FRNRAP. The CDR3 DNA follows: TGTGCTAGTGGTTTGGGAGGGGATTTGCCCCAGCATTTT. Translated, it gives CASGLGGDLPQHF.

This chain joins TRBV2 and TRBJ1-1; no firm D call. Germline-derived CDR1 and CDR2 are SNHLY and FYNNEI. This CDR3 comprises 14 residues. Trimming stripped 5 bases from V and 1 base from J, with 11 bases between. CDR3 sequence reads: CASSLIRTNTEAFF. The CDR3 bases are TGTGCCAGCAGTCTGATCCGGACGAACACTGAAGCTTTCTTT. The full variable domain, with the rest looked up from reference TRBV2 and TRBJ1-1, is EPEVTQTPSHQVTQMGQEVILRCVPISNHLYFYWYRQILGQKVEFLVSFYNNEISEKSEIFDDQFSVERPDGSNFTLKIRSTKLEDSAMYFCASSLIRTNTEAFFGQGTRLTVV.

The J gene is TRBJ2-7, the V gene TRBV27, with a weak D call TRBD1 (6 bases). V was clipped by 0 bases and J by 3 bases, with 15 bases between them. The CDR3 runs to 16 residues. Germline assignment: CDR1 MNHEY and CDR2 SMNVEV (reference sequence). The CDR3 region has the DNA TGTGCCAGCAGTTTATCTGTGGGGGCTGGTTTCTACGAGCAGTACTTC. Its translation: CASSLSVGAGFYEQYF.

This chain uses TRBV7-6 with TRBJ2-5; D is perhaps TRBD2 (5 bases). CDR3 length: 12 amino acids. Germline V gene sequence: CDR1 SGHVS, CDR2 FNYEAQ. Trimming shortened V by 3 bases and J by 5 bases, and 7 bases separated the two germline ends. The CDR3 coding sequence is TGTGCCAGCAGCTTCCCGGGGGAGACCCAGTACTTC. It is translated as CASSFPGETQYF.

J is TRBJ2-7 and V is TRBV2; TRBD2 matches at 8 bases. This CDR3 has 16 residues. Trimming removed 7 bases from V and 5 bases from J; junction bases left unmatched: 16. CDR1 and CDR2 (germline): SNHLY, FYNNEI. This CDR3 reads CASTVTSGLAVHEQYF. The CDR3 nucleotides read TGTGCCAGCACCGTCACTAGCGGATTAGCAGTCCACGAGCAGTACTTC.

The J gene is TRBJ2-1, the V gene TRBV7-3; a weak D match, TRBD2 (6 bases). CDR1 and CDR2 from the germline V gene are SGHTA and FQGTGA. Trimming removed 6 bases at V and 0 bases at J, with 12 bases between. This CDR3 contains 15 residues. CDR3 protein: CASSRDGSSYNEQFF. In DNA form, the CDR3 reads TGTGCCAGCAGTCGGGACGGGAGCTCCTACAATGAGCAGTTCTTC.

The CDR3: CASSTRGLHTGELFF. The CDR3 DNA reads as TGCGCCAGCAGCACCAGGGGGCTCCACACCGGGGAGCTGTTTTTT. V gene TRBV5-1 combines with J gene TRBJ2-2, with TRBD1 identical over 8 bases. This CDR3 is 15 amino acids long. J was trimmed by 3 bases and V by 4 bases; bases with no gene match: 5. Germline-derived CDR1 and CDR2 are SGHRS and YFSETQ.

The chain joins TRBV19 to TRBJ1-1, with 7 positions matching TRBD1. The CDR3 contains 14 residues. V was pared by 8 bases and J by 0 bases, with 6 bases of the junction left unmatched. Germline values: CDR1 LNHDA, CDR2 SQIVND (reference sequence). The CDR3 DNA is TGTGCCAGTTGTTGGGGGACAGTGAACACTGAAGCTTTCTTT. The encoded protein is CASCWGTVNTEAFF.